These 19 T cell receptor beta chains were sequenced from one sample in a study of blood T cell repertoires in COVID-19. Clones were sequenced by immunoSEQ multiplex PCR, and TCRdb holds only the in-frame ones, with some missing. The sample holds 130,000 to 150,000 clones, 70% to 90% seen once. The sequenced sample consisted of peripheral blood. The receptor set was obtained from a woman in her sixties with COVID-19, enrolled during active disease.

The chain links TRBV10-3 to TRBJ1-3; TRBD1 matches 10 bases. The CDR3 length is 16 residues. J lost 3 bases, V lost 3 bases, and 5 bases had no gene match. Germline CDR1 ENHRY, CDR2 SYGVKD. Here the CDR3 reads CAISETTGGNGNTIYF. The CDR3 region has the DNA TGTGCCATCAGTGAAACGACAGGGGGCAATGGAAACACCATATATTTT.

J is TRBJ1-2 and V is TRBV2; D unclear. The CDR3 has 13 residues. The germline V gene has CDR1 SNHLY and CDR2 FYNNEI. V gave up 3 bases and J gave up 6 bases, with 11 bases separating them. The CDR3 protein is CASSDEVQNGYTF. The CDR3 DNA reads TGTGCCAGCAGTGATGAGGTTCAGAATGGCTACACCTTC.

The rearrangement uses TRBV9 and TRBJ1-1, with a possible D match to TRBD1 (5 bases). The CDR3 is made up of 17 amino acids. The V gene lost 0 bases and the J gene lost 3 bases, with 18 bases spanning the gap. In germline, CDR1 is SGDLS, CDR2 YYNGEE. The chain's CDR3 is CASSVGRQWGRDTEAFF. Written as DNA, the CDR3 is TGTGCCAGCAGCGTAGGGCGACAGTGGGGCCGTGACACTGAAGCTTTCTTT.

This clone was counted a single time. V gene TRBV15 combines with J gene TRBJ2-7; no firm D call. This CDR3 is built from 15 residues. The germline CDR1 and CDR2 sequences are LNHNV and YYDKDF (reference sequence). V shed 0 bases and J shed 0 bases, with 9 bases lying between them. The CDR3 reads CATSRDARISYEQYF. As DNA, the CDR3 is TGTGCCACCAGCAGAGACGCCAGGATCTCCTACGAGCAGTACTTC.

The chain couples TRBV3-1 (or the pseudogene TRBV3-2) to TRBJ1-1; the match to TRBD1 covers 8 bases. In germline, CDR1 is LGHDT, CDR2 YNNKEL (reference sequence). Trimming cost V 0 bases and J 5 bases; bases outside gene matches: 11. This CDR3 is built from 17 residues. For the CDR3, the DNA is TGTGCCAGCAGCCAAGATCTTCAGGGCAGGGGGCGTACTGAAGCTTTCTTT. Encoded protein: CASSQDLQGRGRTEAFF.

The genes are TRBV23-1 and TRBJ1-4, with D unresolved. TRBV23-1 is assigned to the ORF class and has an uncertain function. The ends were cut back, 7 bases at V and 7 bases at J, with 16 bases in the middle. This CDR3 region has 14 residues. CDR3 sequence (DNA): TGCGCCAGCACTCAGCGGCTTGGGAGTGAAAAACTGTTTTTT. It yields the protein CASTQRLGSEKLFF.

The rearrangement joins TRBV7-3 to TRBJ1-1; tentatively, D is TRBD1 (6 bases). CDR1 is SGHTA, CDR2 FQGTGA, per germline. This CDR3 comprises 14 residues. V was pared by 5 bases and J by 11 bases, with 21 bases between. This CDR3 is CASSPEPDSHLAFF. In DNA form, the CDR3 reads TGTGCCAGCAGCCCCGAACCGGACAGTCATTTGGCTTTCTTT.

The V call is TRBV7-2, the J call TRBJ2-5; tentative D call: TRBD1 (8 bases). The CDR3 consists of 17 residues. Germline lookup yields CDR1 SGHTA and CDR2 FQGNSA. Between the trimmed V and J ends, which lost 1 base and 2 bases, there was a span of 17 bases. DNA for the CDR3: TGTGCCAGCAGCTTAGATGGACAGGGAGGGAGACAAGAGACCCAGTACTTC. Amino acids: CASSLDGQGGRQETQYF.

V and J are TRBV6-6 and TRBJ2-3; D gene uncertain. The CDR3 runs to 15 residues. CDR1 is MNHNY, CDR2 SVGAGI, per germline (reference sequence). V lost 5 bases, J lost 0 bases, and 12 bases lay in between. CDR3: CASSGSQVSTDTQYF. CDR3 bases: TGTGCCAGCAGTGGATCCCAGGTTAGCACAGATACGCAGTATTTT.

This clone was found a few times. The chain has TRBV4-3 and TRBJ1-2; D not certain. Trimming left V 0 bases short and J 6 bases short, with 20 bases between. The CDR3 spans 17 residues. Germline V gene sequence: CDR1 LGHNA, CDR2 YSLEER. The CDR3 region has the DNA TGCGCCAGCAGCCAAGATACGTCTGGGCAGGCGGGGAATGGCTACACCTTC. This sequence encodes CASSQDTSGQAGNGYTF.

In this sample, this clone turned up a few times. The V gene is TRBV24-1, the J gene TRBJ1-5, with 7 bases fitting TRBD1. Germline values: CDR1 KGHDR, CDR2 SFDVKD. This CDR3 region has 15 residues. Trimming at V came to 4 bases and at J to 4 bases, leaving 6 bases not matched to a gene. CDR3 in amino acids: CATSDPDRDNQPQHF. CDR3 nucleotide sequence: TGTGCCACCAGTGACCCTGACAGGGATAATCAGCCCCAGCATTTT.

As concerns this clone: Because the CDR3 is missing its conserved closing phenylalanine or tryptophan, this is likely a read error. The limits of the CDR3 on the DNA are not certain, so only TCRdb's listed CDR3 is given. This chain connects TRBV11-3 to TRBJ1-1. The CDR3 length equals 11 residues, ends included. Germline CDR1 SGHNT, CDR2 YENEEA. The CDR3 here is CASTLGGCPPE.

This CDR3 reads CASSTRAGERNNEQFF. The CDR3 DNA follows: TGTGCCAGCAGCACCCGAGCGGGGGAGAGAAACAATGAGCAGTTCTTC. The chain employs TRBV21-1 and TRBJ2-1; TRBD2 is the table's D call and was not checked against the DNA. TRBV21-1 is designated a pseudogene. The CDR3 covers 16 residues.

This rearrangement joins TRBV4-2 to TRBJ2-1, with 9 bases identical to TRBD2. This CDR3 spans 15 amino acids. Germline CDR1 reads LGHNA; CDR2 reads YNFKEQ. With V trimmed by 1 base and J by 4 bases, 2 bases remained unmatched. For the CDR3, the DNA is TGTGCCAGCAGCCAAGCTCTAGCGGGGTACAATGAGCAGTTCTTC. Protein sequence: CASSQALAGYNEQFF.

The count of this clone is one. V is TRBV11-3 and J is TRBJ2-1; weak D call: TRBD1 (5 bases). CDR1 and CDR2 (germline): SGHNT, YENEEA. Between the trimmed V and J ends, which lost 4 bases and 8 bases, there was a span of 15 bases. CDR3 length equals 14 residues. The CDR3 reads CASSSLGLGDEQFF. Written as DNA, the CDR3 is TGTGCCAGCAGCTCCCTAGGCTTAGGGGATGAGCAGTTCTTC.

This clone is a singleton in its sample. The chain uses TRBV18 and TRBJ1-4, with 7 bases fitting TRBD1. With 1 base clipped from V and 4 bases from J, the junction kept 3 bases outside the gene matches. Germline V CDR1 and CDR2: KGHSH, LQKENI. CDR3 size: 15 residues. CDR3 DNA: TGTGCCAGCTCACCACAGACAGGGAGTAATGAAAAACTGTTTTTT. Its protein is CASSPQTGSNEKLFF.

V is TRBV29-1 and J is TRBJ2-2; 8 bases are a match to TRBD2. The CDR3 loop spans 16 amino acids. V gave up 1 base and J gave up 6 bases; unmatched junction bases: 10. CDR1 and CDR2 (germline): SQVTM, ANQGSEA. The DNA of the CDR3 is TGCAGCGTTGAAGGTCCGGGCAGCGGGGGACCCGGGGAGCTGTTTTTT. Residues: CSVEGPGSGGPGELFF.

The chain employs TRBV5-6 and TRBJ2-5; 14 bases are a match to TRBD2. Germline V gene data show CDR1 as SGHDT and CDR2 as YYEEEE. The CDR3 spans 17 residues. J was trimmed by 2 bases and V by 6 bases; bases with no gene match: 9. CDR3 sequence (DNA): TGTGCCAGCACCCCTGGACTAGCGGGGGGAACGCAAGAGACCCAGTACTTC. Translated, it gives CASTPGLAGGTQETQYF. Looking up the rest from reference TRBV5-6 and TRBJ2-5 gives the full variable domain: DAGVTQSPTHLIKTRGQQVTLRCSPKSGHDTVSWYQQALGQGPQFIFQYYEEEERQRGNFPDRFSGHQFPNYSSELNVNALLLGDSALYLCASTPGLAGGTQETQYFGPGTRLLVL.

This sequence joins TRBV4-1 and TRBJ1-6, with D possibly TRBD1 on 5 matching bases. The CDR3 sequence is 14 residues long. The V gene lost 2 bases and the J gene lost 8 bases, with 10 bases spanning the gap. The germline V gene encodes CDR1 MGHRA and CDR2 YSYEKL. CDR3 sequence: CASSQQGFDSPLHF. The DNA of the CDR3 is TGCGCCAGCAGCCAACAGGGTTTTGATTCACCCCTCCACTTT.